This TCR beta chain was recorded in a study of metastatic and nonmetastatic thyroid tumors. This clone was observed many times. Different DNA sequences within this sample yield the same CDR3. TCRdb reprocessed the PCR reads via MiXCR. The sample holds about 21,000 clones, approximately 11% seen once. No patient had received any treatment before thyroid surgery. The sample comprised blood. The receptor comes from a female donor with papillary thyroid cancer or a benign thyroid nodule (not recorded which). Some clones in this sample may be carry-over from other donors' samples.

CDR3 nucleotides: TGTGCCATCAGTGCCACCGGGACTAGCGGGACCCTCAATGAGCAGTTCTTC. Encoded protein: CAISATGTSGTLNEQFF. The J gene is TRBJ2-1, the V gene TRBV10-3, with 13 bases aligning to TRBD2. Trimming at V came to 4 bases and at J to 6 bases, leaving 9 bases not matched to a gene. The length of the CDR3 is 17 residues. Germline V gene lookup returns CDR1 ENHRY and CDR2 SYGVKD.